This record concerns one T cell receptor beta chain sequence. Its antigen is currently unknown. Germline CDR1 is LGHDT and CDR2 is YNNKEL (reference sequence). Trimming pared 1 base from V and 6 bases from J, leaving 13 bases between. The CDR3 length is 14 residues. All included Susac syndrome patients satisfied recently defined diagnostic criteria for definite or probable disease. In contrast to the negatively isolated CD8+ and CD4+ T cells, TEMRA cells were FACS-enriched. Reverse transcription of roughly 0.5 to 1 ug RNA was performed with random hexamers. An immunoSEQ multiplex PCR generated amplified TCR beta CDR3 products spanning 54 Vbeta and 13 Jbeta. MiXCR, run by TCRdb on the immunoSEQ multiplex PCR reads, gives a single entry per CDR3 protein. The table lists approximately 74,000 distinct CDR3 sequences, approximately 93% of them singletons. This entry comes from a study of CD8 T cells in Susac syndrome.

Study-wide findings and caveats: Susac CD8+ cells expanded clonally the most in TEMRA cells and in active patients.

The source is a human donor with Susac syndrome. The chain employs TRBV3-1 and TRBJ2-7; D call uncertain. Sequencing was performed on CD8+ T cells from PBMCs. CDR3 in amino acids: CASSQVVGSVEQYF. CDR3 DNA: TGTGCCAGCAGCCAAGTGGTAGGTTCCGTCGAGCAGTACTTC.